This T cell receptor (beta chain) was sequenced in a study of technical replicates of blood from a few donors. This CDR3 spans 13 amino acids. V was shortened by 7 bases and J by 8 bases, with 17 bases between the two germline ends. Germline assignment: CDR1 MDHEN and CDR2 SYDVKM. This table comes from immunoSEQ multiplex PCR, and its TCRdb copy is limited to in-frame clones, with some not included. This sample yields tens of thousands of clones, of which approximately 94% are seen a single time; 0.25% belongs to the top ten. J is TRBJ1-1 and V is TRBV28; D call uncertain. This clonotype originated in a human donor in good health. Sequenced material: T cells isolated from PBMCs. The CDR3 nucleotides read TGTGCCAGCACTCAGGTTAATCGCCCAGAAGCTTTCTTT. This encodes CASTQVNRPEAFF. Based on the CDR3 plus reference TRBV28 and TRBJ1-1, the full variable domain is DVKVTQSSRYLVKRTGEKVFLECVQDMDHENMFWYRQDPGLGLRLIYFSYDVKMKEKGDIPEGYSVSREKKERFSLILESASTNQTSMYLCASTQVNRPEAFFGQGTRLTVV.